Each of the 13 T cell receptor beta chains below was sequenced from the same sample in a study of T cells in Graves' hyperthyroidism and ophthalmopathy. TCR beta CDR3 region amplification was performed from RNA transcripts. Carried out on the TCR CDR3, a first-round RT-PCR used the HTBI primer set. TCRdb reanalysed the multiplex PCR reads using MiXCR and keeps one entry per CDR3 protein. This sample has roughly 800,000 distinct CDR3 sequences, with more than 30% found just once. What was sequenced was blood. These receptors all stem from a young man with Graves' hyperthyroidism.

A few counts support this clonotype. The chain carries TRBV20-1 and TRBJ1-4; D perhaps matches TRBD1 (5 bases). The CDR3 spans 15 residues. Germline CDR1 is DFQATT and CDR2 is SNEGSKA (reference sequence). V lost 2 bases to trimming and J lost 8 bases, with 18 bases between them. The CDR3: CSARTAGLGVEKLFF. The CDR3 DNA follows: TGCAGTGCTAGAACGGCGGGACTCGGAGTGGAAAAACTGTTTTTT.

This clonotype has at least ten counts. J is TRBJ1-5 and V is TRBV19; tentatively, D is TRBD1 (5 bases). Germline V gene data show CDR1 as LNHDA and CDR2 as SQIVND (reference sequence). The germline V and J ends were trimmed by 5 bases and 0 bases, with 14 bases remaining between them. This CDR3 comprises 16 residues. The CDR3, as DNA: TGTGCCAGTAGTCTAGGACAAGCCCATAGCAATCAGCCCCAGCATTTT. Its translation: CASSLGQAHSNQPQHF.

This clonotype was seen a handful of times. The rearrangement joins TRBV20-1 to TRBJ2-3; D unclear. This CDR3 spans 13 amino acids. The germline V gene encodes CDR1 DFQATT and CDR2 SNEGSKA (reference sequence). Trimming left V 6 bases short and J 2 bases short, with 12 bases between. CDR3 sequence: CSAPKEPTDTQYF. CDR3 bases: TGCAGTGCCCCAAAAGAGCCCACAGATACGCAGTATTTT.

The chain has TRBV5-1 and TRBJ2-7; 9 nucleotides align to TRBD1. CDR3 length equals 13 residues. V was pared by 7 bases and J by 5 bases, with 7 bases of the junction left unmatched. CDR1 is SGHRS and CDR2 is YFSETQ in the germline V gene. The CDR3 sequence is CASRGQGFNEQYF. The CDR3 DNA reads TGCGCCAGCCGGGGACAGGGATTCAACGAGCAGTACTTC.

About this clonotype: A much bigger clone sits one base away, suggesting this may be a read error. The rearrangement links TRBV24-1 to TRBJ1-3; no firm D call. Germline assignment: CDR1 KGHDR and CDR2 SFDVKD. The CDR3 contains 13 residues. The CDR3 DNA reads as TGTGCCACCAGTGCGGGCTCTGGAAACACCACATATTTT. Amino acids: CATSAGSGNTTYF.

This clonotype was observed a few times. CDR3: CASSYLGEREAYEQYF. CDR3 bases: TGTGCCAGCAGCTACCTGGGGGAGCGGGAGGCCTACGAGCAGTACTTC. The chain joins TRBV5-4 to TRBJ2-7, with 9 bases fitting TRBD2. Germline V gene sequence: CDR1 SGHNT, CDR2 YYREEE (reference sequence). With 3 bases clipped from V and 2 bases from J, the junction kept 9 bases outside the gene matches. CDR3 size: 16 residues.

This rearrangement joins TRBV16 to TRBJ2-2; no reliable D call. CDR3 length: 17 amino acids. V dropped 4 bases and J dropped 1 base, with 16 bases sitting between them. Germline CDR1 is KGHSY and CDR2 is FQNENV. The CDR3 coding sequence is TGTGCCAGCAGCCTCGACTCTCGGGTTTTGAACACCGGGGAGCTGTTTTTT. This translates into CASSLDSRVLNTGELFF.

This clonotype was recorded a few times. CDR3 protein: CASSQTGGGNQPQHF. CDR3 bases: TGTGCCAGCAGCCAGACAGGGGGCGGCAATCAGCCCCAGCATTTT. This sequence joins TRBV7-9 and TRBJ1-5, with TRBD1 identical over 10 bases. Unmatched junction bases numbered 3, after V lost 5 bases and J lost 2 bases. The CDR3 contains 15 residues. The germline V gene has CDR1 SEHNR and CDR2 FQNEAQ (reference sequence).

Regarding this clonotype: This may come from a read error, since a much larger clone is one base off. This chain joins TRBV7-9 and TRBJ1-1; no reliable D call. The germline CDR1 and CDR2 sequences are SEHNR and FQNEAQ (reference sequence). The CDR3 loop spans 14 amino acids. The CDR3: CVSSPPKGWTEAFF. The CDR3 region has the DNA TGTGTCAGCAGTCCCCCCAAGGGATGGACTGAAGCTTTCTTT.

This clonotype occurred a few times. V is TRBV20-1 and J is TRBJ1-6; the D gene is possibly TRBD1 (6 bases). The CDR3 contains 17 residues. Trimming stripped 3 bases from V and 1 base from J, with 16 bases between. Germline lookup yields CDR1 DFQATT and CDR2 SNEGSKA (reference sequence). The CDR3, as DNA: TGCAGTGCTAGCTCGGGGGCTGGTGGTTCCTATAATTCACCCCTCCACTTT. The encoded protein is CSASSGAGGSYNSPLHF.

As to this clonotype: Possible read error: a much larger clone is one base away. This chain uses TRBV29-1 with TRBJ2-7; D might be TRBD1 or TRBD2, each matching 5 bases. CDR1 and CDR2 (germline): SQVTM, ANQGSEA. CDR3 size: 15 residues. CDR3 coding DNA: TGCAGCGTTGAATCGAGGGGCACCAGCTCCTACGGGCAGTACTTC. Encoded protein: CSVESRGTSSYGQYF.

The chain recombines TRBV7-3 with TRBJ2-2; D uncertain. This CDR3 is 15 amino acids long. Germline-derived CDR1 and CDR2 are SGHTA and FQGTGA. Trimming cost V 5 bases and J 3 bases, with 13 bases left between them. CDR3 amino acids: CASSPIDADTGELFF. The CDR3 DNA reads TGTGCCAGCAGCCCAATCGACGCGGACACCGGGGAGCTGTTTTTT.

This clonotype has at least ten counts. This chain joins TRBV9 and TRBJ2-7; 7 bases are shared with TRBD1. Germline-derived CDR1 and CDR2 are SGDLS and YYNGEE. After removal of 0 bases from V and 5 bases from J, the junction contained 5 bases not matched to a gene. The length of the CDR3 is 14 residues. The CDR3 DNA reads as TGTGCCAGCAGCGTAGCAGGGGGAGCCCACGAGCAGTACTTC. As protein: CASSVAGGAHEQYF.